This TCR beta chain was observed in a study of beta chain features in type 1 diabetes. What was sequenced were expressed TCRB transcripts, since all of the isolated RNA had been reverse transcribed. Generated by immunoSEQ multiplex PCR, the TCRdb table keeps only in-frame clones and is missing some. Seen here are about 640,000 clones, around 12% observed once, and the top ten hold around 0.12%. Sorted populations were all over 98% pure. This clone was seen more than once but under ten times. Its antigen remains unknown. Trimming cost V 1 base and J 0 bases, with 7 bases left between them. Germline assignment: CDR1 MRHNA and CDR2 SNTAGT. This CDR3 is 15 amino acids long. Whole-study results and caveats: At VDJ recombination sites, type 1 diabetes patients had fewer insertions and more deleted nucleotides. Among patients, naive, central memory and Treg TCRB repertoires appeared more similar than among healthy donors. For Type 1 diabetes patients, all four CD4+ subsets carried TCRB CDR3s that were moderately but significantly shorter.

What was sequenced was naive CD4+ T cells from blood. This TCR came from a man under 40 with type 1 diabetes. The rearrangement uses TRBV6-4 and TRBJ2-4; D perhaps matches TRBD2 (5 bases). In nucleotides, the CDR3 is TGTGCCAGCAGTGACTGGGAGCGAGCCAAAAACATTCAGTACTTC. Its translation is CASSDWERAKNIQYF.